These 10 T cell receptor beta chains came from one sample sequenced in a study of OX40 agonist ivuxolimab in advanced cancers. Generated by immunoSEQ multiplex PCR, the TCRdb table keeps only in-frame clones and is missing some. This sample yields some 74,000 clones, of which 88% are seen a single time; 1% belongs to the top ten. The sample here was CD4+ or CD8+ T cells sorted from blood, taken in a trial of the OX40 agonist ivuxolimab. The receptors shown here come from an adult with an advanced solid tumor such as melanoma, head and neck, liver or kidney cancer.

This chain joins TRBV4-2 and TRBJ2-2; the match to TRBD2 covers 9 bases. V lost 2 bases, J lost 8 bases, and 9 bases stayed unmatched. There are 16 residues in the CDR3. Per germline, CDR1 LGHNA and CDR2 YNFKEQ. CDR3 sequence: CASSQSPGTSIGELFF. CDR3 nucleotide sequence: TGTGCCAGCAGCCAATCCCCCGGGACTAGCATTGGGGAGCTGTTTTTT.

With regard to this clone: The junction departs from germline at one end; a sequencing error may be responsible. The CDR3 DNA follows: TGTGCCAGCAGCGGCTCCAGGGCCTACACCGAAGCTTTCTTT. Amino acids: CASSGSRAYTEAFF. The chain links TRBV6-1 to TRBJ1-1; D is perhaps TRBD1 (5 bases). CDR1 is MNHNS and CDR2 is SASEGT in the germline V gene. This CDR3 has 14 residues.

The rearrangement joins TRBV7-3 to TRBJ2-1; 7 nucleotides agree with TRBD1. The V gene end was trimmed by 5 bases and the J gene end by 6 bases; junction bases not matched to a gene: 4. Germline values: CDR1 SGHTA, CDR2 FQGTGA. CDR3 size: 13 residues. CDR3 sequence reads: CASSLTGINEQFF. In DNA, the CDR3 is TGTGCCAGCAGCCTGACAGGGATCAATGAGCAGTTCTTC.

CDR3 nucleotides: TGTGCCAGCAGCTTAGAGGCGGGACTAGCGGTCCATGAGCAGTTCTTC. It yields the protein CASSLEAGLAVHEQFF. The chain recombines TRBV7-9 with TRBJ2-1, with TRBD2 identical over 11 bases. The length of the CDR3 is 16 residues. Trimming at V came to 1 base and at J to 8 bases, leaving 7 bases not matched to a gene. Germline V gene lookup returns CDR1 SEHNR and CDR2 FQNEAQ (reference sequence).

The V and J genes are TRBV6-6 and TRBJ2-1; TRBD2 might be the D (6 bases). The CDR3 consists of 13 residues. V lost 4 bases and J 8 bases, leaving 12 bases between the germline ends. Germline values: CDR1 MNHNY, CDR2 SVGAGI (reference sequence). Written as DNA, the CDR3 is TGTGCCAGCAGTTTTGGCGGGATCGATGAGCAGTTCTTC. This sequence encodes CASSFGGIDEQFF.

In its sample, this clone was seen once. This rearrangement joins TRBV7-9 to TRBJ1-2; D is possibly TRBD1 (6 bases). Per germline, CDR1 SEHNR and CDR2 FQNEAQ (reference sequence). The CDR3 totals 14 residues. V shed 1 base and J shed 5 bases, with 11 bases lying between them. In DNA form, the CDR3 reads TGTGCCAGCAGCTTAGAGCCAGGGGCGTATGGCTACACCTTC. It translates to CASSLEPGAYGYTF.

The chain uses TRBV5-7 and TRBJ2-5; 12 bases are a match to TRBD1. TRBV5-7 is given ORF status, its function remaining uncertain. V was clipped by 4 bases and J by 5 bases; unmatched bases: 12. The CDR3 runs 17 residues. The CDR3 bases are TGTGCCAGCAGCGGATCTACCGGGACAGGGGGCTTCGAGACCCAGTACTTC. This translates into CASSGSTGTGGFETQYF.

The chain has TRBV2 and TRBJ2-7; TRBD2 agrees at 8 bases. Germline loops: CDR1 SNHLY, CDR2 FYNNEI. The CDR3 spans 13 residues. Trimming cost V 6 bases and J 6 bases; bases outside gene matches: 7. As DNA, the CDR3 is TGTGCCAGCAGCGCGGGCGCGGGGGGCGAGCAGTACTTC. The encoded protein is CASSAGAGGEQYF.

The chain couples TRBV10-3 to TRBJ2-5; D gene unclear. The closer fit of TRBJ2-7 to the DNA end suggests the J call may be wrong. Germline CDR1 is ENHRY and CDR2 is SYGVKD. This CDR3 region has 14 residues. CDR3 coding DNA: TGTGCCATCAGTGACTTTGGACCAGTCTACGAGCAGTACTTC. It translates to CAISDFGPVYEQYF.

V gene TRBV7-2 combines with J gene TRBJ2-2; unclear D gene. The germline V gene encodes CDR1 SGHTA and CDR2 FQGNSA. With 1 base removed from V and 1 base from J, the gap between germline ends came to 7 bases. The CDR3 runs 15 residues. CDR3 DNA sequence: TGTGCCAGCAGCTTAGGGCGGATGAACACCGGGGAGCTGTTTTTT. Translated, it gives CASSLGRMNTGELFF.